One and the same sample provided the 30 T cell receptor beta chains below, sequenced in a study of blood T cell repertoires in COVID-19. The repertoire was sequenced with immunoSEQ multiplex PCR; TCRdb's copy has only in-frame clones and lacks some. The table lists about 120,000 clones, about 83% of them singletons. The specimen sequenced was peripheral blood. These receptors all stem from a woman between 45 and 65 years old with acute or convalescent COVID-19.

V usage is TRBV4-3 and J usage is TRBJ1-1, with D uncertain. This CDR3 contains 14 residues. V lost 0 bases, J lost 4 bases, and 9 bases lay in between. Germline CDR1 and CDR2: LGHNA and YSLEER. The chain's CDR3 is CASSQDVRVTEAFF. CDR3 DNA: TGCGCCAGCAGCCAAGACGTGAGGGTCACTGAAGCTTTCTTT.

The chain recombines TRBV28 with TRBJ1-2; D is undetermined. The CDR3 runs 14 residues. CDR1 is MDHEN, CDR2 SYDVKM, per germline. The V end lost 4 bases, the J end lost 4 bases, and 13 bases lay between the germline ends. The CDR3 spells CASSSPGSFYGYTF. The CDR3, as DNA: TGTGCCAGCAGTTCCCCCGGTAGTTTCTATGGCTACACCTTC.

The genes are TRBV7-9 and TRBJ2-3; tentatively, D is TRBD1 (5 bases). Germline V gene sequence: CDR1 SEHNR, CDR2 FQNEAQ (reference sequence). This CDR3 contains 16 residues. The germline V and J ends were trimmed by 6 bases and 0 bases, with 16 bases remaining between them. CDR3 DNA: TGTGCCAGCAGTTCGCCGGACGCAGGGAGCACAGATACGCAGTATTTT. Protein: CASSSPDAGSTDTQYF. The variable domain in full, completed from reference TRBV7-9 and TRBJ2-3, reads DTGVSQNPRHKITKRGQNVTFRCDPISEHNRLYWYRQTLGQGPEFLTYFQNEAQLEKSRLLSDRFSAERPKGSFSTLEIQRTEQGDSAMYLCASSSPDAGSTDTQYFGPGTRLTVL.

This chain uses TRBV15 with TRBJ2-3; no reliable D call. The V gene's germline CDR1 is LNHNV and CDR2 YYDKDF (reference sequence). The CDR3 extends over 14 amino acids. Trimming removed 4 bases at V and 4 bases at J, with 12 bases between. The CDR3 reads CATSIVRSPDTQYF. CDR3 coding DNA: TGTGCCACCAGCATCGTCCGGAGTCCAGATACGCAGTATTTT.

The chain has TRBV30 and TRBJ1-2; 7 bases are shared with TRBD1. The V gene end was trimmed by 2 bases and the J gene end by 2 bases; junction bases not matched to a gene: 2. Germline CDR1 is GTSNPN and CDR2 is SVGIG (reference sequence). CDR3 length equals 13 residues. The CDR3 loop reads CAWSRTGNYGYTF. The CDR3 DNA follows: TGTGCCTGGAGTCGGACAGGAAACTATGGCTACACCTTC.

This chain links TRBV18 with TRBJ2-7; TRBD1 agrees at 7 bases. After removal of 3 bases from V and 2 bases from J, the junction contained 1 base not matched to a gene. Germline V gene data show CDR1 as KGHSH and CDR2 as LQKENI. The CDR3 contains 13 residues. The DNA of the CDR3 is TGTGCCAGCTCACCCGGGACAGCCTACGAGCAGTACTTC. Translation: CASSPGTAYEQYF.

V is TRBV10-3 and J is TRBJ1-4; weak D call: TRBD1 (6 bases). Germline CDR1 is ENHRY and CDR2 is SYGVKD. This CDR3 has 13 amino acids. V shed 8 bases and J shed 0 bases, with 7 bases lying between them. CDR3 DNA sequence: TGTGCCATCCGGACAGCAACTAATGAAAAACTGTTTTTT. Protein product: CAIRTATNEKLFF.

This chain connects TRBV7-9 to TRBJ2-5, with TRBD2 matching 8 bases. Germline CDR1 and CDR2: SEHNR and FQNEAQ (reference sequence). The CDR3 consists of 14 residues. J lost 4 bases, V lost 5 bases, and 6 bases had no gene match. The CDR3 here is CASSTAGGGETQYF. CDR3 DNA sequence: TGTGCCAGCAGCACGGCGGGGGGTGGAGAGACCCAGTACTTC.

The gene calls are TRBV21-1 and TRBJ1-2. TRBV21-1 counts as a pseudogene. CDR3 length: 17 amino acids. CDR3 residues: CASSRSKGDPANYGYTF. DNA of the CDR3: TGTGCCAGCAGCAGGTCGAAGGGAGACCCAGCTAACTATGGCTACACCTTC.

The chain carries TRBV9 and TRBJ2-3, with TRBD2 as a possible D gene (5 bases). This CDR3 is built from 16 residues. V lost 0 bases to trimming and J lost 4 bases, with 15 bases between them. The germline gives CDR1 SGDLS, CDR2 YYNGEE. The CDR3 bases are TGTGCCAGCAGCGTAGTTGCGGGCCGCTCTGCAGATACGCAGTATTTT. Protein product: CASSVVAGRSADTQYF.

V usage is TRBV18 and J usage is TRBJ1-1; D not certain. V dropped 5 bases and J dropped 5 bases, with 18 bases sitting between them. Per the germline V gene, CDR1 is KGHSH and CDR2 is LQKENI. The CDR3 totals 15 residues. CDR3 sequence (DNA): TGTGCCAGCTCAAATGACGGGTCTATCGGTACTGAAGCTTTCTTT. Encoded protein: CASSNDGSIGTEAFF.

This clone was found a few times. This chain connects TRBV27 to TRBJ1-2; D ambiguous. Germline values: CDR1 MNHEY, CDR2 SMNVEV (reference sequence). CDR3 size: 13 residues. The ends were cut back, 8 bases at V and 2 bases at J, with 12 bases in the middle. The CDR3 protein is CASGRTENYGYTF. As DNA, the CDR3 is TGTGCCAGCGGGAGGACGGAGAACTATGGCTACACCTTC.

DNA for the CDR3: TGTGCCAGCAGCCTACTGGCCTCCGGGGCTGAAGCTTTCTTT. Translated: CASSLLASGAEAFF. The chain is built from TRBV3-1 (or the pseudogene TRBV3-2) and TRBJ1-1, with D uncertain. V was pared by 4 bases and J by 6 bases, with 15 bases between. The germline V gene encodes CDR1 LGHDT and CDR2 YNNKEL (reference sequence). CDR3 length: 14 amino acids.

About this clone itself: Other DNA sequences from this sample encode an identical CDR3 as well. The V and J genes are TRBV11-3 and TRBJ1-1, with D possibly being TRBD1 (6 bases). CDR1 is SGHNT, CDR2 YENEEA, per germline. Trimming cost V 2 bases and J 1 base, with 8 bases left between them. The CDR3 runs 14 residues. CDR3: CASSLSGQNTEAFF. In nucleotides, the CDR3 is TGTGCCAGCAGCTTATCGGGACAGAACACTGAAGCTTTCTTT.

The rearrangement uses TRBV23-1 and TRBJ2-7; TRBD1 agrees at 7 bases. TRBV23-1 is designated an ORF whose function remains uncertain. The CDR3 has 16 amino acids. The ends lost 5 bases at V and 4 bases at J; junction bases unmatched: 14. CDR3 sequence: CASSITLGQSNYEQYF. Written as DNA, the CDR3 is TGCGCCAGCAGTATAACTTTGGGACAGTCTAATTACGAGCAGTACTTC.

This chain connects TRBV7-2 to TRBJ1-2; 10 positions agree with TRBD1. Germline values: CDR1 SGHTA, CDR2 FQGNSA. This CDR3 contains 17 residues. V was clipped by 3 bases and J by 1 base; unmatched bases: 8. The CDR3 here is CASSFRDRGPYNYGYTF. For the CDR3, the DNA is TGTGCCAGCAGCTTCCGGGACAGGGGACCTTATAACTATGGCTACACCTTC.

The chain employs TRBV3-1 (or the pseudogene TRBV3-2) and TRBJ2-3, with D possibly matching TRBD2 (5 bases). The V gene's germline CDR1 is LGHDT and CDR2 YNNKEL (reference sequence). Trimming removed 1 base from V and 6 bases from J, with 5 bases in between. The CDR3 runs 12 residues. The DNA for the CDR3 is TGTGCCAGCAGCCAAGGCGGGGATACGCAGTATTTT. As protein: CASSQGGDTQYF.

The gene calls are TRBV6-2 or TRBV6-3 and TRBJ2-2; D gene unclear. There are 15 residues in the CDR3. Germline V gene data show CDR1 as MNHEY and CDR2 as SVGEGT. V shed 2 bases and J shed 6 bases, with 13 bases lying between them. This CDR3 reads CASSYPLVGPGELFF. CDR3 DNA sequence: TGTGCCAGCAGTTACCCTCTAGTAGGTCCCGGGGAGCTGTTTTTT.

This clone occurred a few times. The CDR3 region has the DNA TGCGCCAGCAGCCCGCTGACTAGCACCATCCAAGAGACCCAGTACTTC. Amino acids: CASSPLTSTIQETQYF. V is TRBV5-1 and J is TRBJ2-5; TRBD2 matches at 7 bases. CDR1 is SGHRS, CDR2 YFSETQ, per germline. V lost 4 bases and J lost 1; bases outside the gene matches: 10. CDR3 length: 16 amino acids. Looking up the rest from reference TRBV5-1 and TRBJ2-5 gives the full variable domain: KAGVTQTPRYLIKTRGQQVTLSCSPISGHRSVSWYQQTPGQGLQFLFEYFSETQRNKGNFPGRFSGRQFSNSRSEMNVSTLELGDSALYLCASSPLTSTIQETQYFGPGTRLLVL.

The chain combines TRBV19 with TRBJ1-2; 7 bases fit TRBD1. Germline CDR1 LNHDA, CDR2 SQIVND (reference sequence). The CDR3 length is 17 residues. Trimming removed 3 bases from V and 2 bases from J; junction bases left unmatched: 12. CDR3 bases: TGTGCCAGTAGTATTGGTTATTCCGGGACAGAGAACTATGGCTACACCTTC. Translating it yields CASSIGYSGTENYGYTF.

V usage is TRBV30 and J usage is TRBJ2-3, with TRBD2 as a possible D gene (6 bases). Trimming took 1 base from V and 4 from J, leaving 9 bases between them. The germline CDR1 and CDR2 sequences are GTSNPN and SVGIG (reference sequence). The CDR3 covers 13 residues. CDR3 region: CAWSDGGSDTQYF. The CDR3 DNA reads TGTGCCTGGAGTGATGGAGGGTCAGATACGCAGTATTTT.

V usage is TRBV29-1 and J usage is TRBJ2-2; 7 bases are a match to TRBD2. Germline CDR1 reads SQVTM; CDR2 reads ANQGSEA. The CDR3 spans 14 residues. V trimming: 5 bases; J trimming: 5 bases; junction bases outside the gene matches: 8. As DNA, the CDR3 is TGCAGCGTTCTCTCGCGGGAGCGAACCGGGGAGCTGTTTTTT. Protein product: CSVLSRERTGELFF.

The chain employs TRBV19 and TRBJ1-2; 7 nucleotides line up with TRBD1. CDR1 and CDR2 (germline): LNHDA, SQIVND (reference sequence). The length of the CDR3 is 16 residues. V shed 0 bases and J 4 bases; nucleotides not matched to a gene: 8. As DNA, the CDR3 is TGTGCCAGTAGTATAGATACGAGACAGGGAGGCTATGGCTACACCTTC. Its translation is CASSIDTRQGGYGYTF.

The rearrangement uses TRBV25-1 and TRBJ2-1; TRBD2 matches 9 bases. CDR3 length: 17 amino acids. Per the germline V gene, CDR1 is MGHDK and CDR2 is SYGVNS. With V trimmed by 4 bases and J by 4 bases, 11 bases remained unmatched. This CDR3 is CASSALGTSRTYNEQFF. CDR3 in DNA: TGTGCCAGCAGTGCCCTAGGGACTAGCCGAACGTACAATGAGCAGTTCTTC.

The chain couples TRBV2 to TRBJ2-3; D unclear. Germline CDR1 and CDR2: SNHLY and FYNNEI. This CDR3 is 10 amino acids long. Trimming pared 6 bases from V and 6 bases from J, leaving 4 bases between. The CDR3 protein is CASREDTQYF. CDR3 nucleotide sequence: TGTGCCAGCAGGGAGGATACGCAGTATTTT. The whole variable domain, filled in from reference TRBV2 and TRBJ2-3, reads EPEVTQTPSHQVTQMGQEVILRCVPISNHLYFYWYRQILGQKVEFLVSFYNNEISEKSEIFDDQFSVERPDGSNFTLKIRSTKLEDSAMYFCASREDTQYFGPGTRLTVL.

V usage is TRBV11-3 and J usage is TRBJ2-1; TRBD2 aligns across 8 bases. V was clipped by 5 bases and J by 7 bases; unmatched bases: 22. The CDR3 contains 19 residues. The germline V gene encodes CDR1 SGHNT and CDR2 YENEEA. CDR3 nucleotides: TGTGCCAGCAGCCCTTTCGGTTGGGGAGCGGGGGTTAGAGGAAATGAGCAGTTCTTC. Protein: CASSPFGWGAGVRGNEQFF.

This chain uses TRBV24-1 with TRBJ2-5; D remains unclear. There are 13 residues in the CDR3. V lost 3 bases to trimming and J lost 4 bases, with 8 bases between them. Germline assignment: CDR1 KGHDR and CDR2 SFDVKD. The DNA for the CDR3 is TGTGCCACCAGTGATCCCCCCCTAGAGACCCAGTACTTC. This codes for CATSDPPLETQYF.

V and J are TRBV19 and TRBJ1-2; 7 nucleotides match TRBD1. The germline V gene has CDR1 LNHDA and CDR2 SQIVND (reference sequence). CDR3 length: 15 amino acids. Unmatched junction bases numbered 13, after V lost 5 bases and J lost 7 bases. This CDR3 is CASSLTGPPTPGYTF. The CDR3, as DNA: TGTGCCAGTAGTTTGACAGGGCCCCCGACGCCTGGCTACACCTTC.

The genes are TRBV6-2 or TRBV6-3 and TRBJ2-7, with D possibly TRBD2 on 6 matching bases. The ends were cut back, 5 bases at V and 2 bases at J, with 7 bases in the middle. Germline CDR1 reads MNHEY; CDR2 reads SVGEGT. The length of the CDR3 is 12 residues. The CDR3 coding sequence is TGTGCCAGCAGTGGACTAACCTACGAGCAGTACTTC. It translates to CASSGLTYEQYF.

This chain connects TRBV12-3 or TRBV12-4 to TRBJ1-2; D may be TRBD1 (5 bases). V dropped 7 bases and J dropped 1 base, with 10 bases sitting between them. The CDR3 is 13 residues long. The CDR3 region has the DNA TGTGCCAGCACCTGGGGCGGTAACTATGGCTACACCTTC. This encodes CASTWGGNYGYTF.